The 17 T cell receptor beta chains presented below share a single source sample, sequenced in a study of graft-versus-host responses after intestinal transplantation. TCRdb keeps only in-frame clones here, not all; method: immunoSEQ multiplex PCR. In the table there are under 20,000 clones, roughly nine tenths of which are singletons. The sample here was PBMCs, taken approximately 33 weeks after intestinal transplant. These receptor sequences come from a human patient who received an intestinal transplant, so some T cells may come from the graft donor.

This clone was detected only once. The V and J genes are TRBV7-9 and TRBJ2-7; TRBD1 agrees at 9 bases. Trimming cost V 5 bases and J 7 bases; bases outside gene matches: 3. CDR3 length: 12 amino acids. Per the germline V gene, CDR1 is SEHNR and CDR2 is FQNEAQ (reference sequence). This CDR3 reads CASSRTGDEQYF. In nucleotides, the CDR3 is TGTGCCAGCAGCAGGACAGGGGATGAGCAGTACTTC.

This rearrangement joins TRBV30 to TRBJ2-1; the D gene is possibly TRBD2 (6 bases). Trimming cost V 1 base and J 3 bases, with 13 bases left between them. CDR3 length: 15 residues. From germline, CDR1 is GTSNPN and CDR2 SVGIG (reference sequence). CDR3 DNA sequence: TGTGCCTGGAGTGGCGGCGGGGCATACTACAATGAGCAGTTCTTC. This sequence encodes CAWSGGGAYYNEQFF.

V usage is TRBV4-1 and J usage is TRBJ2-3; D possibly corresponds to TRBD2 (6 bases). Germline V gene lookup returns CDR1 MGHRA and CDR2 YSYEKL. With 4 bases removed from V and 2 bases from J, the gap between germline ends came to 19 bases. The CDR3 consists of 17 residues. The DNA of the CDR3 is TGCGCCAGCAGCCTGTCCCGCGGAGGGCGCGACACAGATACGCAGTATTTT. It encodes CASSLSRGGRDTDTQYF.

V gene TRBV15 combines with J gene TRBJ1-2; TRBD1 matches at 8 bases. This CDR3 has 13 amino acids. With 2 bases clipped from V and 6 bases from J, the junction kept 2 bases outside the gene matches. Germline CDR1 LNHNV, CDR2 YYDKDF (reference sequence). CDR3 bases: TGTGCCACCAGCAGACAGGGGGCGGATGGCTACACCTTC. Protein sequence: CATSRQGADGYTF.

The V gene is TRBV13, the J gene TRBJ2-7; D uncertain. Looked up from germline, CDR1 is PRHDT and CDR2 is FYEKMQ (reference sequence). This CDR3 has 12 residues. Trimming pared 3 bases from V and 6 bases from J, leaving 9 bases between. The CDR3 protein is CASSFLGIEQYF. As DNA, the CDR3 is TGTGCCAGCAGCTTTTTAGGGATCGAGCAGTACTTC.

The V and J genes are TRBV18 and TRBJ1-2; D is unclear. Germline CDR1 is KGHSH and CDR2 is LQKENI. V lost 2 bases and J lost 8, with 15 bases in between. The CDR3 length is 14 residues. The CDR3 here is CASSPNRGDGGYTF. The CDR3 bases are TGTGCCAGCTCACCAAACCGCGGGGATGGGGGCTACACCTTC. Looking up the rest from reference TRBV18 and TRBJ1-2 gives the full variable domain: NAGVMQNPRHLVRRRGQEARLRCSPMKGHSHVYWYRQLPEEGLKFMVYLQKENIIDESGMPKERFSAEFPKEGPSILRIQQVVRGDSAAYFCASSPNRGDGGYTFGSGTRLTVV.

This chain joins TRBV27 and TRBJ2-3; D gene ambiguous. The CDR3 spans 15 residues. Trimming removed 2 bases from V and 2 bases from J, with 11 bases in between. CDR1 MNHEY and CDR2 SMNVEV come from the germline V gene (reference sequence). CDR3 bases: TGTGCCAGCAGTTTAAGTTATCTGACCACAGATACGCAGTATTTT. Protein product: CASSLSYLTTDTQYF.

The chain employs TRBV19 and TRBJ1-2; D gene ambiguous. The CDR3 is 15 residues long. CDR1 and CDR2 from the germline V gene are LNHDA and SQIVND (reference sequence). V was clipped by 1 base and J by 4 bases, with 13 bases between them. The CDR3 sequence is CASSIGVQVLYGYTF. In DNA form, the CDR3 reads TGTGCCAGTAGTATAGGAGTACAAGTCCTCTATGGCTACACCTTC.

The chain links TRBV4-1 to TRBJ2-5; the D call may be TRBD1 or TRBD2 (5 bases each). The V gene lost 4 bases and the J gene lost 5 bases, with 17 bases spanning the gap. CDR3 length: 15 residues. Germline CDR1 reads MGHRA; CDR2 reads YSYEKL. CDR3 coding DNA: TGCGCCAGCAGCCGGCCGGGACCTCCATGGGAGACCCAGTACTTC. This translates into CASSRPGPPWETQYF.

This clone was counted between two and nine times. The chain uses TRBV25-1 and TRBJ2-3, with D possibly called TRBD1 or TRBD2 (5 bases each). In germline, CDR1 is MGHDK, CDR2 SYGVNS. Trimming removed 1 base from V and 14 bases from J, with 10 bases in between. This CDR3 is 11 amino acids long. CDR3 residues: CASSESMGTYF. The CDR3 DNA sequence: TGTGCCAGCAGTGAATCAATGGGGACGTATTTT.

J is TRBJ1-5 and V is TRBV2, with a possible D match to TRBD1 (6 bases). V was trimmed by 4 bases and J by 0 bases, leaving 10 bases between them. The CDR3 has 15 amino acids. Germline CDR1 is SNHLY and CDR2 is FYNNEI. In nucleotides, the CDR3 is TGTGCCAGCAGTGGCGACAGGTATAGCAATCAGCCCCAGCATTTT. This sequence encodes CASSGDRYSNQPQHF.

CDR3 nucleotides: TGTGCCAGTAGTGGGTCGGGCACAGGGGAGGACTATGGCTACACCTTC. The encoded protein is CASSGSGTGEDYGYTF. This chain connects TRBV19 to TRBJ1-2; 7 nucleotides agree with TRBD1. The germline gives CDR1 LNHDA, CDR2 SQIVND (reference sequence). The trim removed 5 bases at V and 3 bases at J, leaving 12 bases unmatched. This CDR3 has 16 residues.

The chain is built from TRBV4-1 and TRBJ1-4; 7 bases map to TRBD1. With 1 base clipped from V and 8 bases from J, the junction kept 4 bases outside the gene matches. Germline V gene data show CDR1 as MGHRA and CDR2 as YSYEKL. CDR3 size: 14 residues. The CDR3: CASSQAGGREKLFF. The CDR3 DNA is TGCGCCAGCAGCCAAGCAGGGGGACGAGAAAAACTGTTTTTT.

V is TRBV5-4 and J is TRBJ2-3; 10 positions agree with TRBD2. Germline V CDR1 and CDR2: SGHNT, YYREEE (reference sequence). This CDR3 is 17 amino acids long. Trimming cost V 4 bases and J 1 base; bases outside gene matches: 9. Here the CDR3 DNA reads TGTGCCAGCAGCGGACGGTTGACTAGCGGGCGCACAGATACGCAGTATTTT. It encodes CASSGRLTSGRTDTQYF.

This clone was detected only a few times. CDR3 sequence reads: CASSLVDFEQYF. The CDR3 DNA is TGTGCCAGCAGCTTAGTGGACTTCGAGCAGTACTTC. This chain joins TRBV7-8 and TRBJ2-7; D possibly corresponds to TRBD2 (5 bases). V was clipped by 1 base and J by 6 bases, with 7 bases between them. The germline CDR1 and CDR2 sequences are SGHVS and FQNEAQ. The CDR3 runs to 12 residues.

This clone was counted between two and nine times. V is TRBV7-9 and J is TRBJ1-4, with D unclear. This CDR3 comprises 15 residues. V gave up 4 bases and J gave up 0 bases, with 9 bases separating them. The germline CDR1 and CDR2 sequences are SEHNR and FQNEAQ (reference sequence). The CDR3 DNA is TGTGCCAGCAGCTCTTCGGGAGCAACTAATGAAAAACTGTTTTTT. Translating gives CASSSSGATNEKLFF.

V is TRBV30 and J is TRBJ2-7; 7 nucleotides line up with TRBD1. The CDR3 runs to 13 residues. Germline V gene data show CDR1 as GTSNPN and CDR2 as SVGIG (reference sequence). V was pared by 5 bases and J by 6 bases, with 10 bases of the junction left unmatched. The CDR3, as DNA: TGTGCCTGGGCTCGACAGGGTTGGGGCGAGCAGTACTTC. This sequence encodes CAWARQGWGEQYF.